The 5 T cell receptor beta chains given below trace back to one sample, sequenced in a study of CD8+CD57+ T cells in acquired aplastic anemia. Investigators profiled TCR beta VDJ and CDR3 from genomic DNA template. TCRdb redid the calling of the reads with MiXCR, one entry per CDR3 protein. The data contain about 42,000 distinct CDR3 sequences, 65% to 70% of them seen just once; the ten biggest clones take up 23%. Sequenced input: sorted CD4+, CD8+, or CD8+CD57+ T cells (not recorded which) from PBMCs. Source of these receptors: a human donor in good health, serving as a control.

The chain joins TRBV6-1 to TRBJ1-2; the D is unclear. Germline V gene lookup returns CDR1 MNHNS and CDR2 SASEGT. The CDR3 sequence is 14 residues long. The V and J ends lost 1 base and 4 bases respectively, with 10 bases between them. CDR3 DNA: TGTGCCAGCAGTGAAGAAACACAAAGCTATGGCTACACCTTC. It encodes CASSEETQSYGYTF.

This chain uses TRBV7-2 with TRBJ2-3, with D possibly being TRBD1 or TRBD2 (5 bases each). The CDR3 covers 15 residues. Germline lookup yields CDR1 SGHTA and CDR2 FQGNSA. V was shortened by 0 bases and J by 2 bases, with 9 bases between the two germline ends. CDR3 bases: TGTGCCAGCAGCTTAGCGGGGGTCTACACAGATACGCAGTATTTT. This codes for CASSLAGVYTDTQYF.

This clonotype is medium-sized (0.01 to 0.1%) within its sample. The genes are TRBV20-1 and TRBJ1-1; D unclear. Germline V CDR1 and CDR2: DFQATT, SNEGSKA (reference sequence). CDR3 length: 14 residues. The CDR3 here is CSAEVLGRGTEAFF. The CDR3 region has the DNA TGCAGCGCCGAGGTTTTGGGTCGGGGCACTGAAGCTTTCTTT.

This clonotype is a singleton in its sample. V gene TRBV5-5 combines with J gene TRBJ2-7; D might be TRBD1 (5 bases). This CDR3 contains 11 residues. The germline CDR1 and CDR2 sequences are SGHKS and YYEKEE (reference sequence). V lost 4 bases and J 6 bases, leaving 8 bases between the germline ends. The CDR3 DNA is TGTGCCAGCAGCCAGGACATCGAGCAGTACTTC. Encoded protein: CASSQDIEQYF.

As to this clonotype: The junction and the germline gene differ at one end; a read error may be behind it. The genes are TRBV29-1 and TRBJ1-1; a possible D gene is TRBD1 (5 bases). This CDR3 comprises 14 residues. Looked up from germline, CDR1 is SQVTM and CDR2 is ANQGSEA. Written as DNA, the CDR3 is TGCAGCGCTGAAGGTCAGGGAATGAACACTGAAGCTTTCTTT. The encoded protein is CSAEGQGMNTEAFF.